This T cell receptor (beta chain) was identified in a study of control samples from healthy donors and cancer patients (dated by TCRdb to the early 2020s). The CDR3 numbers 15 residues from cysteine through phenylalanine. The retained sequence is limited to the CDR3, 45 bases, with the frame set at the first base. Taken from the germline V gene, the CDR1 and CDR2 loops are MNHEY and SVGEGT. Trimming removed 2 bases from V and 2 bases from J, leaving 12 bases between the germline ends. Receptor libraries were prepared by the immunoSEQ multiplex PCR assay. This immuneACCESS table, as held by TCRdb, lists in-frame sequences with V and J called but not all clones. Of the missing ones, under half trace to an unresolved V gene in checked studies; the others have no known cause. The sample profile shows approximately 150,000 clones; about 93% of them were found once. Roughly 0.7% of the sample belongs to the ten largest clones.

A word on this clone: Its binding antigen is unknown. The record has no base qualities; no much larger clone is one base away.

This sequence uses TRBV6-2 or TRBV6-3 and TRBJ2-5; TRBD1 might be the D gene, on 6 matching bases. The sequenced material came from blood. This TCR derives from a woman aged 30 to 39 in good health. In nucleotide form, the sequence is TGTGCCAGCAGTTACCCCTGGGGGCAACAAGAGACCCAGTACTTC. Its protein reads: CASSYPWGQQETQYF.